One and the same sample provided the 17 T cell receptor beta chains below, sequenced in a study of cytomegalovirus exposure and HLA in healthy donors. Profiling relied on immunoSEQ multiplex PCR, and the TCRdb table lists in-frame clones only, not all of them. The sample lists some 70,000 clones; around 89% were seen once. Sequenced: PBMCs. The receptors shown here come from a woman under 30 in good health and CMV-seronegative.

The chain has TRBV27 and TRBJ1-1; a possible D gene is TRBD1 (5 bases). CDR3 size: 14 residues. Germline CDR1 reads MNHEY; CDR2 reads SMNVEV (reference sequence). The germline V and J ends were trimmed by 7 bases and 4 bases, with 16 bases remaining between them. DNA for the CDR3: TGTGCCAGCACCGCAGGGCTGGGTGGCACTGAAGCTTTCTTT. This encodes CASTAGLGGTEAFF.

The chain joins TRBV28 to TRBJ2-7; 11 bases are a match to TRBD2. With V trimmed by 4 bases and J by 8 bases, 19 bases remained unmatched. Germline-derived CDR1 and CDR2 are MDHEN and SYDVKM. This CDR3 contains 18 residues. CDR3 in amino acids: CASSSRLAGRSRGWKQYF. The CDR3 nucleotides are TGTGCCAGCAGTTCTAGACTAGCGGGGCGAAGCCGGGGATGGAAGCAGTACTTC. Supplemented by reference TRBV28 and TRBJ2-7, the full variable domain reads DVKVTQSSRYLVKRTGEKVFLECVQDMDHENMFWYRQDPGLGLRLIYFSYDVKMKEKGDIPEGYSVSREKKERFSLILESASTNQTSMYLCASSSRLAGRSRGWKQYFGPGTRLTVT.

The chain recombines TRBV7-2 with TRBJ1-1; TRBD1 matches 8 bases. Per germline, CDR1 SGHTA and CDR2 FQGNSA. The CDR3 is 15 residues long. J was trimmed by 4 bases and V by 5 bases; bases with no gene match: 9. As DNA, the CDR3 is TGTGCCAGCAGCCAATCAGGGGGCACCCCCACTGAAGCTTTCTTT. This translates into CASSQSGGTPTEAFF. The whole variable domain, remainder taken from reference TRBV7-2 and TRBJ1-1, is GAGVSQSPSNKVTEKGKDVELRCDPISGHTALYWYRQSLGQGLEFLIYFQGNSAPDKSGLPSDRFSAERTGGSVSTLTIQRTQQEDSAVYLCASSQSGGTPTEAFFGQGTRLTVV.

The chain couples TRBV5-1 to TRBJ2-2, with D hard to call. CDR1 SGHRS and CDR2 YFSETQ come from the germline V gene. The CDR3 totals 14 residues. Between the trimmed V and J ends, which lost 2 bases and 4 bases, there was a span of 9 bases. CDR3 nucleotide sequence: TGCGCCAGCAGCTTCACGGGTTCCACCGGGGAGCTGTTTTTT. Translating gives CASSFTGSTGELFF.

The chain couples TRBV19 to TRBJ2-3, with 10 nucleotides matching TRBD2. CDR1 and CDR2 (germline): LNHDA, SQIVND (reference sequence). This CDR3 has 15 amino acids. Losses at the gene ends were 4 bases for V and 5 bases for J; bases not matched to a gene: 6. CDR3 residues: CASSTAGGLGDTQYF. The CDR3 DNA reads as TGTGCCAGTAGTACAGCGGGGGGGCTTGGAGATACGCAGTATTTT.

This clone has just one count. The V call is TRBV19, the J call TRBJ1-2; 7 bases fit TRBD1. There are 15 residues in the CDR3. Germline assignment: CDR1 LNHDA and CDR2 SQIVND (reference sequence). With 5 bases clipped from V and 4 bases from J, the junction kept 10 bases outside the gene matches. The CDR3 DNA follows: TGTGCCAGTAGTTGGAACAGGGGCGACATCTATGGCTACACCTTC. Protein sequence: CASSWNRGDIYGYTF.

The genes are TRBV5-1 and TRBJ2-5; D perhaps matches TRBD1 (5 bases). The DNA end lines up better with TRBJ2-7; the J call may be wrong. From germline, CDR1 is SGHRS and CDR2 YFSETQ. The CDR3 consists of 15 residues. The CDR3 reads CASSLVAAKGYEQYF. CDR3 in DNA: TGCGCCAGCAGCTTGGTCGCGGCAAAGGGGTACGAGCAGTACTTC.

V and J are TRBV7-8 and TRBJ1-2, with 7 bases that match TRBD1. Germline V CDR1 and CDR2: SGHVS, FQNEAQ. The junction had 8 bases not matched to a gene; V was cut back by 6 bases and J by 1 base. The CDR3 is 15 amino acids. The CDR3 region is CASSRTTGNNYGYTF. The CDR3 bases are TGTGCCAGCAGTCGTACGACAGGGAATAACTATGGCTACACCTTC.

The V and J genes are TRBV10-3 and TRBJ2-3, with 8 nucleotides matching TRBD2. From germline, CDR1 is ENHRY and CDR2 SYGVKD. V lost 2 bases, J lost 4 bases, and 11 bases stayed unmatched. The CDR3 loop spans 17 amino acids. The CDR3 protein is CAISENGLAGSADTQYF. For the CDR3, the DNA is TGTGCCATCAGTGAGAACGGGTTAGCGGGGTCCGCAGATACGCAGTATTTT.

CDR3 in amino acids: CASRIGRGDTEAFF. The CDR3 nucleotides read TGTGCCAGCAGGATTGGCAGGGGGGATACTGAAGCTTTCTTT. V gene TRBV7-8 combines with J gene TRBJ1-1, with TRBD1 matching 7 bases. Germline-derived CDR1 and CDR2 are SGHVS and FQNEAQ. This CDR3 is 14 amino acids long. The trim removed 6 bases at V and 5 bases at J, leaving 9 bases unmatched. Drawing the rest from reference TRBV7-8 and TRBJ1-1, the complete variable domain is GAGVSQSPRYKVAKRGQDVALRCDPISGHVSLFWYQQALGQGPEFLTYFQNEAQLDKSGLPSDRFFAERPEGSVSTLKIQRTQQEDSAVYLCASRIGRGDTEAFFGQGTRLTVV.

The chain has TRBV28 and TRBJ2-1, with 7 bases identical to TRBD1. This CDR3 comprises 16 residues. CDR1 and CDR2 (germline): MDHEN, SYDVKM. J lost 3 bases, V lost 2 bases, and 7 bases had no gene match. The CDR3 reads CASSLGLQGFYNEQFF. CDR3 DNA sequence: TGTGCCAGCAGTTTAGGCCTACAGGGGTTCTACAATGAGCAGTTCTTC.

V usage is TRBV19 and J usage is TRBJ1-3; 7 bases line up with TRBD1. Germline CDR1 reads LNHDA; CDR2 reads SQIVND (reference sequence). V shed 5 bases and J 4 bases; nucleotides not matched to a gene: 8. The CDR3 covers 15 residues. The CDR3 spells CASSPDRVAGNTIYF. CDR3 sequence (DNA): TGTGCCAGTAGTCCAGACAGGGTCGCCGGAAACACCATATATTTT.

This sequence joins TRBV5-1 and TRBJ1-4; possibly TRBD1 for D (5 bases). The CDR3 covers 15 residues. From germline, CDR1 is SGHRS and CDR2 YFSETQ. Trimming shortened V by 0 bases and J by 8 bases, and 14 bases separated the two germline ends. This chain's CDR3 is CASSLVRAVGEKLFF. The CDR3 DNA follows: TGCGCCAGCAGCTTGGTCAGGGCAGTGGGGGAAAAACTGTTTTTT.

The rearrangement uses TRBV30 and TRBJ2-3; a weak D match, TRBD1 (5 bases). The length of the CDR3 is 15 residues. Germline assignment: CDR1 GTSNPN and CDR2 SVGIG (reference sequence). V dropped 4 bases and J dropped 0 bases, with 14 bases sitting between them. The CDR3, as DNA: TGTGCCTGGACCAAGGGGCCAGTCAGCACAGATACGCAGTATTTT. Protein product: CAWTKGPVSTDTQYF.

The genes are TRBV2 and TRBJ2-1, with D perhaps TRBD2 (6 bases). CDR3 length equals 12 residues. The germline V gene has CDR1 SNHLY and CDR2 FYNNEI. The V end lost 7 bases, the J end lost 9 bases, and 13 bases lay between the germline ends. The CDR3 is CASTPMGGEQFF. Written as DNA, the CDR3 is TGTGCCAGCACCCCCATGGGAGGTGAGCAGTTCTTC. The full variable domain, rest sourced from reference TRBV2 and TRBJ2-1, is EPEVTQTPSHQVTQMGQEVILRCVPISNHLYFYWYRQILGQKVEFLVSFYNNEISEKSEIFDDQFSVERPDGSNFTLKIRSTKLEDSAMYFCASTPMGGEQFFGPGTRLTVL.

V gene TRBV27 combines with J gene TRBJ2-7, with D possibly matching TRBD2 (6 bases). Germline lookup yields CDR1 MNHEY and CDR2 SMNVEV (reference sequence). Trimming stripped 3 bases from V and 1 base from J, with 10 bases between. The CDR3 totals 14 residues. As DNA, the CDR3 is TGTGCCAGCAGTTTTACGGGAGAATCCTACGAGCAGTACTTC. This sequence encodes CASSFTGESYEQYF.

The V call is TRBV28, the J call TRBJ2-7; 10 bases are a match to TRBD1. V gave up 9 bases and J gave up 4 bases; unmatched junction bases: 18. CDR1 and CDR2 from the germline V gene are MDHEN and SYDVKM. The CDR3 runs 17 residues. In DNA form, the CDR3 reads TGTGCCAGTCATAACCGGGACAGGGGAACCAGCCTTTACGAGCAGTACTTC. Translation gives CASHNRDRGTSLYEQYF.